The 32 T cell receptor beta chains reported below all come from one sample, sequenced in a study of shared clonotypes between healthy human individuals. CD45RO-negative, CCR7-positively selected cells formed the naive CD8 fraction, excluding terminally differentiated effector memory CD45RA+ cells. Data came from immunoSEQ multiplex PCR; TCRdb stores just in-frame clones and leaves some out. Of about 2.1 million clones detected, around 93% appear once; the ten largest clones hold more than 1.5%. Sequences were obtained from naive CD8+ T cells from PBMCs. These receptors were collected from a man between 18 and 35 years old in good health. Some clones in this sample may be carry-over from other donors' samples.

The sample holds a few counts of this clone. The same CDR3 is also encoded by other DNA sequences in this sample. This chain joins TRBV11-2 and TRBJ2-7; D is unclear. This CDR3 is built from 11 residues. Trimming took 2 bases from V and 3 from J, leaving 2 bases between them. Germline V gene data show CDR1 as SGHAT and CDR2 as FQNNGV. CDR3 in amino acids: CASSLLYEQYF. Written as DNA, the CDR3 is TGTGCCAGCAGCTTACTCTACGAGCAGTACTTC.

The chain carries TRBV5-5 and TRBJ2-7; the D gene is possibly TRBD2 (5 bases). From germline, CDR1 is SGHKS and CDR2 YYEKEE (reference sequence). The CDR3 has 15 residues. V lost 0 bases and J 5 bases, leaving 15 bases between the germline ends. CDR3 sequence reads: CASSLGPREGDEQYF. DNA for the CDR3: TGTGCCAGCAGCTTGGGGCCGAGAGAGGGTGACGAGCAGTACTTC.

A note on this clone: The same CDR3 also results from other DNA sequences found in this sample. This chain uses TRBV28 with TRBJ2-1; 8 nucleotides line up with TRBD2. The V gene's germline CDR1 is MDHEN and CDR2 SYDVKM. V shed 5 bases and J 4 bases; nucleotides not matched to a gene: 7. The CDR3 length is 15 residues. CDR3 sequence reads: CASSPRTSGYNEQFF. CDR3 nucleotide sequence: TGTGCCAGCAGTCCCCGCACTAGCGGTTACAATGAGCAGTTCTTC.

This chain joins TRBV29-1 and TRBJ2-1; 7 bases line up with TRBD1. The J segment lost 8 bases and the V segment lost 7 bases, leaving 14 bases of the junction unmatched. CDR1 is SQVTM and CDR2 is ANQGSEA in the germline V gene. The CDR3 runs 14 residues. CDR3 nucleotide sequence: TGCAGCGGATGGGACAGCGTCTCTGTTGATGAGCAGTTCTTC. This codes for CSGWDSVSVDEQFF.

V gene TRBV18 combines with J gene TRBJ1-1, with D possibly being TRBD1 (6 bases). Germline CDR1 and CDR2: KGHSH and LQKENI. The CDR3 length is 15 residues. The V gene lost 2 bases and the J gene lost 0 bases, with 10 bases spanning the gap. The CDR3 sequence is CASSPKRDMNTEAFF. The DNA of the CDR3 is TGTGCCAGCTCACCAAAAAGGGACATGAACACTGAAGCTTTCTTT.

This chain connects TRBV28 to TRBJ2-1, with 9 bases that match TRBD2. The CDR3 spans 16 residues. J lost 0 bases, V lost 2 bases, and 2 bases had no gene match. The germline V gene has CDR1 MDHEN and CDR2 SYDVKM. The CDR3 DNA reads TGTGCCAGCAGTTTAACTAGCGGGCCCTCCTACAATGAGCAGTTCTTC. Its translation: CASSLTSGPSYNEQFF.

The chain combines TRBV7-8 with TRBJ2-3, with TRBD2 identical over 9 bases. Trimming removed 6 bases from V and 4 bases from J; junction bases left unmatched: 8. This CDR3 comprises 15 residues. CDR1 is SGHVS and CDR2 is FQNEAQ in the germline V gene. CDR3 DNA: TGTGCCAGCAGACCCCTAGCGGGAAGATCAGATACGCAGTATTTT. Translation: CASRPLAGRSDTQYF.

This clone was counted a single time. CDR3 sequence (DNA): TGTGCCAGCAGTTTTGGGCAGGCTTTCACCTTC. As protein: CASSFGQAFTF. This chain uses TRBV28 with TRBJ1-2; D is unclear. Trimming pared 3 bases from V and 13 bases from J, leaving 12 bases between. The CDR3 covers 11 residues. CDR1 is MDHEN and CDR2 is SYDVKM in the germline V gene.

The chain has TRBV27 and TRBJ1-2; D remains unclear. Germline loops: CDR1 MNHEY, CDR2 SMNVEV (reference sequence). The CDR3 consists of 13 residues. The germline V and J ends were trimmed by 5 bases and 5 bases, with 12 bases remaining between them. CDR3 sequence: CASSASRTYGYTF. The CDR3 DNA is TGTGCCAGCAGTGCCTCTCGGACTTATGGCTACACCTTC.

The chain links TRBV9 to TRBJ2-7; D not certain. V dropped 0 bases and J dropped 3 bases, with 13 bases sitting between them. Germline assignment: CDR1 SGDLS and CDR2 YYNGEE. The CDR3 contains 15 residues. CDR3 nucleotides: TGTGCCAGCAGCGTAGGGGCTAGACAAGGCTACGAGCAGTACTTC. This codes for CASSVGARQGYEQYF.

The genes are TRBV5-1 and TRBJ2-6; perhaps TRBD1 as D (6 bases). Per the germline V gene, CDR1 is SGHRS and CDR2 is YFSETQ. The germline V and J ends were trimmed by 0 bases and 0 bases, with 16 bases remaining between them. The length of the CDR3 is 19 residues. CDR3 residues: CASSLARGPTDSGANVLTF. CDR3 sequence (DNA): TGCGCCAGCAGCTTGGCCAGGGGACCCACTGACTCTGGGGCCAACGTCCTGACTTTC.

Only a few counts were recorded for this clone. DNA for the CDR3: TGTGCCAGCAGCCCCCTTACAGGGTTTGGCTACACCTTC. This sequence encodes CASSPLTGFGYTF. This chain connects TRBV11-2 to TRBJ1-2; the D gene is possibly TRBD1 (6 bases). Germline V gene data show CDR1 as SGHAT and CDR2 as FQNNGV. V lost 5 bases to trimming and J lost 7 bases, with 14 bases between them. This CDR3 contains 13 residues.

This clone was detected once. This CDR3 reads CSALAGSVEQFF. The CDR3 DNA reads as TGCAGCGCCTTAGCGGGATCGGTTGAGCAGTTCTTC. This rearrangement joins TRBV29-1 to TRBJ2-1, with 8 nucleotides matching TRBD2. V was clipped by 7 bases and J by 9 bases; unmatched bases: 8. The germline gives CDR1 SQVTM, CDR2 ANQGSEA. The CDR3 loop spans 12 amino acids.

Regarding this clone: Additional DNA sequences in this sample encode the identical CDR3. This chain joins TRBV10-3 and TRBJ1-1; D unclear. The germline V gene encodes CDR1 ENHRY and CDR2 SYGVKD. The CDR3 has 12 residues. Trimming took off 9 bases at V and 1 base at J, with 9 bases between the two ends. The CDR3 region has the DNA TGTGCCATTAGGACGGGGAACACTGAAGCTTTCTTT. Its protein product is CAIRTGNTEAFF.

The chain links TRBV6-6 to TRBJ2-7; D possibly corresponds to TRBD2 (6 bases). Germline values: CDR1 MNHNY, CDR2 SVGAGI (reference sequence). Trimming pared 6 bases from V and 4 bases from J, leaving 10 bases between. The CDR3 has 12 amino acids. CDR3 sequence (DNA): TGTGCCAGCAGGCCCGGAGGGTACGAGCAGTACTTC. Its translation is CASRPGGYEQYF.

The rearrangement uses TRBV19 and TRBJ2-2, with D hard to call. Germline CDR1 LNHDA, CDR2 SQIVND (reference sequence). V lost 7 bases to trimming and J lost 0 bases, with 9 bases between them. The CDR3 extends over 14 amino acids. The CDR3 sequence: CASNNLANTGELFF. The CDR3 coding sequence is TGTGCCAGTAACAATCTCGCGAACACCGGGGAGCTGTTTTTT.

V is TRBV6-6 and J is TRBJ1-3; 8 nucleotides align to TRBD1. The CDR3 runs 16 residues. V lost 2 bases and J lost 0; bases outside the gene matches: 3. Germline CDR1 reads MNHNY; CDR2 reads SVGAGI (reference sequence). Written as DNA, the CDR3 is TGTGCCAGCAGTTACAGGACAGGGAGCTCTGGAAACACCATATATTTT. Translated, it gives CASSYRTGSSGNTIYF.

With respect to this clone: Other DNA sequences in this sample translate to the same CDR3. The rearrangement uses TRBV27 and TRBJ2-7; D may be TRBD2 (6 bases). Trimming removed 2 bases from V and 0 bases from J, with 8 bases in between. From germline, CDR1 is MNHEY and CDR2 SMNVEV (reference sequence). This CDR3 has 14 residues. CDR3 DNA: TGTGCCAGCAGTTTACGCGGGAACTCCTACGAGCAGTACTTC. It yields the protein CASSLRGNSYEQYF.

In DNA form, the CDR3 reads TGTGCCAGCAGCATCCGGGACCCGAACTATAGCAATCAGCCCCAGCATTTT. Protein product: CASSIRDPNYSNQPQHF. This chain uses TRBV21-1 with TRBJ1-5. TRBV21-1 is flagged as a pseudogene. The CDR3 length is 17 residues.

The chain joins TRBV18 to TRBJ1-1; the D gene is possibly TRBD1 (6 bases). CDR1 and CDR2 (germline): KGHSH, LQKENI. The CDR3 loop spans 15 amino acids. V dropped 2 bases and J dropped 4 bases, with 14 bases sitting between them. The CDR3 DNA reads as TGTGCCAGCTCACCAGCAGCAGGGGCGGGCACTGAAGCTTTCTTT. Protein: CASSPAAGAGTEAFF.

V usage is TRBV9 and J usage is TRBJ2-1; tentatively, D is TRBD2 (5 bases). Germline V gene lookup returns CDR1 SGDLS and CDR2 YYNGEE. Trimming took off 0 bases at V and 8 bases at J, with 18 bases between the two ends. This CDR3 has 16 residues. CDR3 DNA: TGTGCCAGCAGCGTAGTGGCATCCTTTCGTAGCGATGAGCAGTTCTTC. Amino acid sequence: CASSVVASFRSDEQFF.

The rearrangement links TRBV27 to TRBJ1-1, with D unresolved. V was pared by 2 bases and J by 9 bases, with 16 bases between. Germline V gene data show CDR1 as MNHEY and CDR2 as SMNVEV (reference sequence). This CDR3 spans 14 amino acids. CDR3 residues: CASSLLGDTDKAFF. CDR3 DNA sequence: TGTGCCAGCAGTTTACTCGGCGACACAGACAAAGCTTTCTTT.

In its sample, this clone was seen once. The CDR3 sequence is CASSRTGVNEQYF. The CDR3 DNA is TGCGCCAGCAGCCGGACAGGGGTGAACGAGCAGTACTTC. J is TRBJ2-7 and V is TRBV5-1; 9 nucleotides match TRBD1. The CDR3 loop spans 13 amino acids. From germline, CDR1 is SGHRS and CDR2 YFSETQ. J gave up 5 bases and V 4 bases, and 4 bases lay outside the gene matches.

The chain employs TRBV10-2 and TRBJ1-4, with 7 bases identical to TRBD1. Germline lookup yields CDR1 WSHSY and CDR2 SAAADI. V shed 9 bases, J shed 8 bases, and the junction held 9 bases outside the gene matches. The CDR3 extends over 13 amino acids. In DNA, the CDR3 is TGCGCCAGTCAACACAGGGGTGGCGAAAAACTGTTTTTT. Translated, it gives CASQHRGGEKLFF.

Of note for this clone: Distinct nucleotide sequences in the sample also encode this CDR3. The J gene is TRBJ2-1, the V gene TRBV27, with a tentative D call TRBD2 (6 bases). Germline assignment: CDR1 MNHEY and CDR2 SMNVEV (reference sequence). The CDR3 is made up of 14 amino acids. Trimming took off 3 bases at V and 7 bases at J, with 13 bases between the two ends. The CDR3 reads CASSLGGRGNEQFF. The DNA for the CDR3 is TGTGCCAGCAGTTTGGGGGGTCGGGGGAATGAGCAGTTCTTC.

V and J are TRBV4-1 and TRBJ2-5; D is uncertain. Germline CDR1 and CDR2: MGHRA and YSYEKL. V shed 0 bases and J shed 6 bases, with 8 bases lying between them. This CDR3 is built from 13 residues. The CDR3 loop reads CASSQENLKTQYF. The CDR3 DNA sequence: TGCGCCAGCAGCCAAGAGAACCTGAAGACCCAGTACTTC.

The table lists this clone with a count of one. The V call is TRBV28, the J call TRBJ2-7; D might be TRBD1 or TRBD2, each matching 5 bases. Looked up from germline, CDR1 is MDHEN and CDR2 is SYDVKM. V was pared by 5 bases and J by 3 bases, with 20 bases between. This CDR3 has 16 residues. Written as DNA, the CDR3 is TGTGCCAGCAGTGTCCCGGAGGAGAGGGGATACTACGAGCAGTACTTC. Amino acids: CASSVPEERGYYEQYF.

In its sample, this clone was seen a few times. The chain has TRBV30 and TRBJ1-1, with unresolved D. Trimming took 2 bases from V and 5 from J, leaving 9 bases between them. Per the germline V gene, CDR1 is GTSNPN and CDR2 is SVGIG (reference sequence). This CDR3 has 12 residues. The CDR3: CAWSILGTEAFF. CDR3 nucleotide sequence: TGTGCCTGGAGTATACTGGGAACTGAAGCTTTCTTT.

The chain carries TRBV28 and TRBJ1-1, with 9 bases aligning to TRBD1. Germline-derived CDR1 and CDR2 are MDHEN and SYDVKM. V gave up 4 bases and J gave up 4 bases; unmatched junction bases: 4. This CDR3 has 14 amino acids. The CDR3 is CASSSTGGVTEAFF. CDR3 nucleotide sequence: TGTGCCAGCAGTTCGACAGGGGGTGTCACTGAAGCTTTCTTT.

The chain carries TRBV27 and TRBJ2-1; 10 positions match TRBD2. The trim removed 0 bases at V and 8 bases at J, leaving 10 bases unmatched. The CDR3 loop spans 17 amino acids. Germline-derived CDR1 and CDR2 are MNHEY and SMNVEV (reference sequence). The CDR3 region is CASSLSSGLAGEDEQFF. The CDR3 DNA follows: TGTGCCAGCAGTTTATCTTCCGGGCTAGCGGGAGAGGATGAGCAGTTCTTC.

This clone appeared once. V gene TRBV28 combines with J gene TRBJ2-1, with D perhaps given as TRBD1 or TRBD2 (7 bases each). CDR1 and CDR2 (germline): MDHEN, SYDVKM. The CDR3 has 15 amino acids. Trimming removed 1 base at V and 5 bases at J, with 12 bases between. The CDR3 bases are TGTGCCAGCAGTTTATTGCAGGGGGGGGACAATGAGCAGTTCTTC. Translated: CASSLLQGGDNEQFF.

The chain employs TRBV10-1 and TRBJ2-3, with D perhaps assigned TRBD1 or TRBD2 (5 bases each). The CDR3 is 14 residues long. Germline CDR1 reads WNHNN; CDR2 reads SYGVQD (reference sequence). V lost 8 bases and J 1 base, leaving 13 bases between the germline ends. For the CDR3, the DNA is TGCGCCAGCCGACGGGGCAGAGGCACAGATACGCAGTATTTT. This codes for CASRRGRGTDTQYF.